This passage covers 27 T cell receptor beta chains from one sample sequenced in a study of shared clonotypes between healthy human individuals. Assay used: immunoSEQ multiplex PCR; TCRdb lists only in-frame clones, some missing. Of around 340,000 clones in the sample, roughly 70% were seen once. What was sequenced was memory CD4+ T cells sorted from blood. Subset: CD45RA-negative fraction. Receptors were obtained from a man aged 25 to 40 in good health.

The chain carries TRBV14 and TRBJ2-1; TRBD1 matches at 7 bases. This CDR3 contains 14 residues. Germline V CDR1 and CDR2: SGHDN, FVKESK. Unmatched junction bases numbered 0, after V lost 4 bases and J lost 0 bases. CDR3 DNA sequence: TGTGCCAGCAGCCGGGACAGCTCCTACAATGAGCAGTTCTTC. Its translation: CASSRDSSYNEQFF.

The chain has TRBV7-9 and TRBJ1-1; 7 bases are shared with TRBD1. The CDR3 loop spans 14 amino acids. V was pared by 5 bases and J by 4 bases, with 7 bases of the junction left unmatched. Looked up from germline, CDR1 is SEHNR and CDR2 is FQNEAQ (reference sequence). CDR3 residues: CASSQGGSGTEAFF. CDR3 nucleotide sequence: TGTGCCAGCAGCCAAGGGGGCAGCGGCACTGAAGCTTTCTTT.

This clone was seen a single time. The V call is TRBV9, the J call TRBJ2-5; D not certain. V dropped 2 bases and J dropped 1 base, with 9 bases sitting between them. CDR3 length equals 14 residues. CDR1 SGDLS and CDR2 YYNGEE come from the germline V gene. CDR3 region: CASSVGLAQETQYF. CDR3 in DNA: TGTGCCAGCAGCGTGGGGTTGGCCCAAGAGACCCAGTACTTC.

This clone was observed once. As DNA, the CDR3 is TGTGCCAGCAGCTCGGACAGGTCCGATACGCAGTATTTT. It codes for CASSSDRSDTQYF. The V call is TRBV11-2, the J call TRBJ2-3, with TRBD1 identical over 7 bases. V shed 4 bases, J shed 6 bases, and the junction held 4 bases outside the gene matches. The CDR3 length is 13 residues. Germline V lookup: CDR1 SGHAT, CDR2 FQNNGV.

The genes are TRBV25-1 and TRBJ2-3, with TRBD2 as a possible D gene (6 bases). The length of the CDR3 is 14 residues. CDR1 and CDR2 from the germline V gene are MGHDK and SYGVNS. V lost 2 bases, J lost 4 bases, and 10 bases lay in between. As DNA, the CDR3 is TGTGCCAGCAGTGAAGGAGGGAGTCCAGATACGCAGTATTTT. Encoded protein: CASSEGGSPDTQYF. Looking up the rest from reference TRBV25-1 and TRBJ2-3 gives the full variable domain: EADIYQTPRYLVIGTGKKITLECSQTMGHDKMYWYQQDPGMELHLIHYSYGVNSTEKGDLSSESTVSRIRTEHFPLTLESARPSHTSQYLCASSEGGSPDTQYFGPGTRLTVL.

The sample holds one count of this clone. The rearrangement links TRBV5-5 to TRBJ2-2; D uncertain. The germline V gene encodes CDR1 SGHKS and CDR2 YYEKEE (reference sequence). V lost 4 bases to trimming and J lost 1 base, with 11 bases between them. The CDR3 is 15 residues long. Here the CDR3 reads CASSAPSRNTGELFF. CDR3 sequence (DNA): TGTGCCAGCAGCGCGCCGAGTCGGAACACCGGGGAGCTGTTTTTT.

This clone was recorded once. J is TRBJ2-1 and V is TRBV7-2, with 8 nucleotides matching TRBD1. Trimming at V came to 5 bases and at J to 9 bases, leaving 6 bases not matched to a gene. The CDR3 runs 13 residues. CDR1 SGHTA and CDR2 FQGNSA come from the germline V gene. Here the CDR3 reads CASSLGQGTEQFF. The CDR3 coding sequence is TGTGCCAGCAGCCTCGGACAGGGAACTGAGCAGTTCTTC.

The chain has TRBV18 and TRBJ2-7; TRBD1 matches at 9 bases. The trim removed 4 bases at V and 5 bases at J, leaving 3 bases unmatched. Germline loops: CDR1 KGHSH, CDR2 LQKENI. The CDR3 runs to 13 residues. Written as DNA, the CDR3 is TGTGCCAGCTCACTACAGGGGGCCCACGAGCAGTACTTC. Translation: CASSLQGAHEQYF.

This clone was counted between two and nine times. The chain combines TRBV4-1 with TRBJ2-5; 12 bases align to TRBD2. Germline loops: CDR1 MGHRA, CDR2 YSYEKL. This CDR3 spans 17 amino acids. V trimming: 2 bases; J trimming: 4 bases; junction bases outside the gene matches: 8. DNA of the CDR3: TGCGCCAGCAGCCAAACTAACCCGGGACTAGCGGGAGAGACCCAGTACTTC. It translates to CASSQTNPGLAGETQYF.

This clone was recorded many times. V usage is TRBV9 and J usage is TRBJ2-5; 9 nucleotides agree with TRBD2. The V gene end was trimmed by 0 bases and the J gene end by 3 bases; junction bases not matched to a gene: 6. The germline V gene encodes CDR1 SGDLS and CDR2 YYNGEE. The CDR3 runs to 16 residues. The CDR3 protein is CASSVDASGIKETQYF. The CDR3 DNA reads TGTGCCAGCAGCGTAGATGCTAGCGGGATTAAAGAGACCCAGTACTTC.

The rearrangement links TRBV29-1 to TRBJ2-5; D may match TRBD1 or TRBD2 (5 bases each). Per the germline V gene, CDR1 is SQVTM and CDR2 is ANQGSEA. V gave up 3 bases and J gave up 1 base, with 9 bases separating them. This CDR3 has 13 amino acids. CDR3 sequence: CSVDGASQETQYF. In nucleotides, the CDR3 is TGCAGCGTTGACGGGGCTAGCCAAGAGACCCAGTACTTC.

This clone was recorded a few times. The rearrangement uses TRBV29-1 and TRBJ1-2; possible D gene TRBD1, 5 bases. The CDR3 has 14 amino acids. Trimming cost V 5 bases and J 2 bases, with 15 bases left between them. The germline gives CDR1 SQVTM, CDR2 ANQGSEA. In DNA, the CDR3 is TGCAGCGTTAACAGGCAGGGCCTCAACTATGGCTACACCTTC. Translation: CSVNRQGLNYGYTF.

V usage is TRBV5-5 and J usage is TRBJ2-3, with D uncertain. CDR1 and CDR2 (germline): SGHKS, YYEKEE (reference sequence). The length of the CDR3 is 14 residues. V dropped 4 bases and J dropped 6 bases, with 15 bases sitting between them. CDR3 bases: TGTGCCAGCAGCCTACAAAGTCCCCAGGATACGCAGTATTTT. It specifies CASSLQSPQDTQYF.

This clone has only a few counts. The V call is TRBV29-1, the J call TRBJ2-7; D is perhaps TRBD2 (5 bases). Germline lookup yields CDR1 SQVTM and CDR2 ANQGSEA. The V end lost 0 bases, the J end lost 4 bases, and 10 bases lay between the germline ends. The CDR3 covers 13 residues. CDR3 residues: CSVEDQTGYEQYF. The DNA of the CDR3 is TGCAGCGTTGAAGATCAGACGGGATACGAGCAGTACTTC.

The CDR3 DNA reads TGCGCCAGCAGCCAAGATCCTAGTGGGAGGGGGTACGAGCAGTACTTC. Protein: CASSQDPSGRGYEQYF. This sequence joins TRBV4-3 and TRBJ2-7; the D gene is possibly TRBD2 (7 bases). The germline V and J ends were trimmed by 0 bases and 4 bases, with 16 bases remaining between them. The CDR3 sequence is 16 residues long. Per the germline V gene, CDR1 is LGHNA and CDR2 is YSLEER.

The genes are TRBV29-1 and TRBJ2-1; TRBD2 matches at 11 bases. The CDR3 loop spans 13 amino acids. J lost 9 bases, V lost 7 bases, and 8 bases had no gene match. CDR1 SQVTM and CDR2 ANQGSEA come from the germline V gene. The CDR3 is CSAGRLAGGEQFF. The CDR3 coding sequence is TGCAGCGCCGGACGCCTAGCGGGGGGTGAGCAGTTCTTC.

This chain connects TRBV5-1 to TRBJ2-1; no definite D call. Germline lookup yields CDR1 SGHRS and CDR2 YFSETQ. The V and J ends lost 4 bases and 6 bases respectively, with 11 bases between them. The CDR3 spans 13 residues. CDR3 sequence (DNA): TGCGCCAGCAGCCCTGGGGTTGGCAATGAGCAGTTCTTC. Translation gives CASSPGVGNEQFF.

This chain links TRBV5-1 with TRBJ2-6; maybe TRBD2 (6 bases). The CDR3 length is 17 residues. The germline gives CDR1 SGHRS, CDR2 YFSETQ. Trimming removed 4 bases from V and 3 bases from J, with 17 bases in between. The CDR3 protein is CASSTSKTGVGANVLTF. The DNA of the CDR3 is TGCGCCAGCAGCACATCGAAGACGGGAGTTGGGGCCAACGTCCTGACTTTC.

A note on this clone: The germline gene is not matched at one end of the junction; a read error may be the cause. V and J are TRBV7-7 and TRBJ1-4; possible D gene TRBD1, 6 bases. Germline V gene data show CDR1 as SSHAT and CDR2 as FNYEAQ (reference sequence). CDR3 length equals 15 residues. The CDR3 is CASSHREGPNEKLFF. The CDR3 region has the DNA TGTGCTAGCAGCCACAGGGAAGGGCCTAATGAAAAACTGTTTTTT.

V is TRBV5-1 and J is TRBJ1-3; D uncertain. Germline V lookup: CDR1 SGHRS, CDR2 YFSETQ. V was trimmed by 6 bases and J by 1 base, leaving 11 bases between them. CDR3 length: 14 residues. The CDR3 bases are TGCGCCAGCACCCAAGGCGGGTCTGGAAACACCATATATTTT. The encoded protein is CASTQGGSGNTIYF.

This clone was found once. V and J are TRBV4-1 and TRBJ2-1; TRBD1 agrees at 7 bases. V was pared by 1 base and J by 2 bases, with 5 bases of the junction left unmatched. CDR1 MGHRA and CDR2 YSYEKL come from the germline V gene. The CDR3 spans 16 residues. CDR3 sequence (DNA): TGCGCCAGCAGCCAAGGGTTAGGGACAGCCTACAATGAGCAGTTCTTC. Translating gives CASSQGLGTAYNEQFF.

The CDR3 protein is CASSFSGTSDNTGELFF. Written as DNA, the CDR3 is TGTGCCAGCAGCTTTTCCGGGACTAGCGATAACACCGGGGAGCTGTTTTTT. The chain couples TRBV7-9 to TRBJ2-2; 10 bases are a match to TRBD2. CDR1 SEHNR and CDR2 FQNEAQ come from the germline V gene (reference sequence). The CDR3 loop spans 17 amino acids. J lost 2 bases, V lost 3 bases, and 6 bases had no gene match.

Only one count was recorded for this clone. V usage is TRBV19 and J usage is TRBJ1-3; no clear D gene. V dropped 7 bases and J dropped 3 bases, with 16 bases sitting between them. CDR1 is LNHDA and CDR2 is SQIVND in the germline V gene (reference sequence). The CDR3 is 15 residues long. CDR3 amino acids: CASTLDRFYGNTIYF. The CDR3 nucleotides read TGTGCCAGTACTCTAGACCGGTTTTATGGAAACACCATATATTTT.

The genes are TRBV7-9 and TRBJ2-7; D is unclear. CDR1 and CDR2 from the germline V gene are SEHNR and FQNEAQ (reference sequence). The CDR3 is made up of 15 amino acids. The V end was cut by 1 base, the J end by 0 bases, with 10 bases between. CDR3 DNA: TGTGCCAGCAGCTTAGGAGGCTGGTCCTCCTACGAGCAGTACTTC. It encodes CASSLGGWSSYEQYF.

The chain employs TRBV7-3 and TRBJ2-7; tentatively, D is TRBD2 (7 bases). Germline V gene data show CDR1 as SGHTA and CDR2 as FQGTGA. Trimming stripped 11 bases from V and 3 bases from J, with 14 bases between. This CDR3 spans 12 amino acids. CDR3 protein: CASAGAFYEQYF. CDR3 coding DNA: TGTGCCTCCGCGGGGGCCTTCTACGAGCAGTACTTC.

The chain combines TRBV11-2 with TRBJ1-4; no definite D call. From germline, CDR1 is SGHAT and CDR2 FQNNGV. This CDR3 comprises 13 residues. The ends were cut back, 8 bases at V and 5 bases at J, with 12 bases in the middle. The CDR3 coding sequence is TGTGCCAGCGCTCGGGGTTTAAATGAAAAACTGTTTTTT. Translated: CASARGLNEKLFF. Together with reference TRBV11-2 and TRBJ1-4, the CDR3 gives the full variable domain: EAGVAQSPRYKIIEKRQSVAFWCNPISGHATLYWYQQILGQGPKLLIQFQNNGVVDDSQLPKDRFSAERLKGVDSTLKIQPAKLEDSAVYLCASARGLNEKLFFGSGTQLSVL.

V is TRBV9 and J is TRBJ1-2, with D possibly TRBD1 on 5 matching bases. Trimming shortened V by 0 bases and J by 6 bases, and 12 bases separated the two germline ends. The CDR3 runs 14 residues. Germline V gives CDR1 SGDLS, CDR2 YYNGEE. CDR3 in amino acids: CASSVDSGTHGYTF. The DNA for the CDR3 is TGTGCCAGCAGCGTAGATTCAGGGACGCATGGCTACACCTTC.